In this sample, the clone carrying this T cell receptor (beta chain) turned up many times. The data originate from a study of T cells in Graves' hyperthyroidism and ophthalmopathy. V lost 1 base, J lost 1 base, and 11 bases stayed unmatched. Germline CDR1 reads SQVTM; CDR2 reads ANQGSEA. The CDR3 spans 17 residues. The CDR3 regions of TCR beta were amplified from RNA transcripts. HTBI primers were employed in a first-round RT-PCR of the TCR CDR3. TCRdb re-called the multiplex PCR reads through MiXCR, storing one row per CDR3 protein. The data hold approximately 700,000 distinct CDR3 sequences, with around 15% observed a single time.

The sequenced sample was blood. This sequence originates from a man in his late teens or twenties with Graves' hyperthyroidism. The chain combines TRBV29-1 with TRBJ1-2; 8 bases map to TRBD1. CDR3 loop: CSVEGSETGEGNYGYTF. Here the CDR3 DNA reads TGCAGCGTTGAAGGTTCGGAGACAGGGGAGGGTAACTATGGCTACACCTTC. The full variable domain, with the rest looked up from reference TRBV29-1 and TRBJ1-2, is SAVISQKPSRDICQRGTSLTIQCQVDSQVTMMFWYRQQPGQSLTLIATANQGSEATYESGFVIDKFPISRPNLTFSTLTVSNMSPEDSSIYLCSVEGSETGEGNYGYTFGSGTRLTVV.